This T cell receptor beta chain emerged from a study of cytomegalovirus exposure and HLA in healthy donors. Overall study findings and caveats: Fewer N-insertions (relative to the roughly 610-donor mean) were reportedly seen in an Asian-associated ancestry cluster in a later analysis.

This clone was seen only a few times. What it recognizes is unknown. Germline V gene sequence: CDR1 SGHTA, CDR2 FQGNSA. The CDR3 contains 15 residues. V dropped 0 bases and J dropped 6 bases, with 12 bases sitting between them. PCR was performed using 60 Vbeta and 13 Jbeta primers. The data were produced by immunoSEQ multiplex PCR, yet TCRdb's version contains in-frame clones alone and is incomplete. Of 80,000 to 100,000 clones listed, around 67% are singletons. J is TRBJ2-1 and V is TRBV7-2, with a tentative D call TRBD2 (5 bases). Sequenced input: PBMCs. The sequence came from a man over 45 in good health and CMV-seronegative. CDR3 amino acids: CASSLAFRGSNEQFF. The DNA for the CDR3 is TGTGCCAGCAGCTTAGCGTTCCGGGGTAGCAATGAGCAGTTCTTC. The full variable domain, in which reference TRBV7-2 and TRBJ2-1 provide the parts outside the CDR3, is GAGVSQSPSNKVTEKGKDVELRCDPISGHTALYWYRQSLGQGLEFLIYFQGNSAPDKSGLPSDRFSAERTGGSVSTLTIQRTQQEDSAVYLCASSLAFRGSNEQFFGPGTRLTVL.